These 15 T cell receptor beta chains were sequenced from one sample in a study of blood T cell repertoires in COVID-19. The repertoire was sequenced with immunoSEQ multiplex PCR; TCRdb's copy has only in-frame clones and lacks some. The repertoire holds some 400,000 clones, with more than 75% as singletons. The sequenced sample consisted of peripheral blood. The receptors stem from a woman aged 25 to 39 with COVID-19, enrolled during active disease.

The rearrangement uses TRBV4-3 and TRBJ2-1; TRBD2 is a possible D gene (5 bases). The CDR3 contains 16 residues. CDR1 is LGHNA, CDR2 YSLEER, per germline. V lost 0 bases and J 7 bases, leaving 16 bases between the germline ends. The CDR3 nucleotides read TGCGCCAGCAGCCAAGAAACCTGGACTGGAGTTAATGAGCAGTTCTTC. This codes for CASSQETWTGVNEQFF.

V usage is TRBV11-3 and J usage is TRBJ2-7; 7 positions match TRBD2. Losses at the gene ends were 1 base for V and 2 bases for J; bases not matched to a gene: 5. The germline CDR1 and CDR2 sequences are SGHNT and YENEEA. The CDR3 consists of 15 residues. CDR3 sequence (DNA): TGTGCCAGCAGCTTAGGCGGGGGTAGGGCCTACGAGCAGTACTTC. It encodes CASSLGGGRAYEQYF.

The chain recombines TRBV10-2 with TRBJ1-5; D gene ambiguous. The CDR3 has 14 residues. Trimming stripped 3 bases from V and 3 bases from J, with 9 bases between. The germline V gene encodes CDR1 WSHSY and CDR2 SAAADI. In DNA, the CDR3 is TGCGCCAGCAGTGAAGCCGGTTCCAATCAGCCCCAGCATTTT. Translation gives CASSEAGSNQPQHF.

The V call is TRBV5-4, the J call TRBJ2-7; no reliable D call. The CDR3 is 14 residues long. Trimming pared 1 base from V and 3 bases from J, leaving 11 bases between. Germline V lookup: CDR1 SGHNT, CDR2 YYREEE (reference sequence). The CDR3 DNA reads TGTGCCAGCAGCTTGAGCCCCTTGGTCTACGAGCAGTACTTC. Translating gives CASSLSPLVYEQYF.

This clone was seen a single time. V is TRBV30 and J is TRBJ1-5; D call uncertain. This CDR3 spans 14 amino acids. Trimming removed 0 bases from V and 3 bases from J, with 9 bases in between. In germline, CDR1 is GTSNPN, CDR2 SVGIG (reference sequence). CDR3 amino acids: CAWSVQTVNQPQHF. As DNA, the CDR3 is TGTGCCTGGAGTGTACAAACCGTCAATCAGCCCCAGCATTTT.

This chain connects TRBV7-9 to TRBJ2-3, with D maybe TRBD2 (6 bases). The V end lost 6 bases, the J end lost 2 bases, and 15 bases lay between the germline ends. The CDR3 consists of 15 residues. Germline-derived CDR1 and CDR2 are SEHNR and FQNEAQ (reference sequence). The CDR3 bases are TGTGCCAGCAGTCTATCGCGGGATTTCACAGATACGCAGTATTTT. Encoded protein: CASSLSRDFTDTQYF.

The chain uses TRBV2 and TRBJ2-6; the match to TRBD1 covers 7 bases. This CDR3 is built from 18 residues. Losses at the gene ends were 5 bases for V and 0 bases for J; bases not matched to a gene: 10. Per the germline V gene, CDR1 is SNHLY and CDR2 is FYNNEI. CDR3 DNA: TGTGCCAGCAGTCCCGACAGGGCACGAAGCTCTGGGGCCAACGTCCTGACTTTC. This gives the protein CASSPDRARSSGANVLTF.

In nucleotides, the CDR3 is TGTGCCAGCAGCCCCCGGACTAGCGAGAGCTCCTACAATGAGCAGTTCTTC. Translation gives CASSPRTSESSYNEQFF. This chain links TRBV9 with TRBJ2-1; 9 positions agree with TRBD2. Germline trimming cut 4 bases from V and 0 bases from J; bases unmatched to any gene: 8. Germline CDR1 SGDLS, CDR2 YYNGEE. This CDR3 has 17 amino acids.

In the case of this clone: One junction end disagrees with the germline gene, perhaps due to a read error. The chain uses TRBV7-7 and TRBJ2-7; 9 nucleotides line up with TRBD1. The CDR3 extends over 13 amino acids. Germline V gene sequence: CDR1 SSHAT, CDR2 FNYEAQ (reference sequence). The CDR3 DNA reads TGTGCTAGCAGCGCGGGACAGGGCTCCGAGCAGTACTTC. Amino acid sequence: CASSAGQGSEQYF.

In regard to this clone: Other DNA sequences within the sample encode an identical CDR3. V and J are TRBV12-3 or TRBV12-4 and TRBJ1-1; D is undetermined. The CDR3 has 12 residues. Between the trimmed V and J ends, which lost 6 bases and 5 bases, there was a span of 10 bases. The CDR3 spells CASSPGGTEAFF. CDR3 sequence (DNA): TGTGCCAGCAGCCCCGGCGGGACTGAAGCTTTCTTT.

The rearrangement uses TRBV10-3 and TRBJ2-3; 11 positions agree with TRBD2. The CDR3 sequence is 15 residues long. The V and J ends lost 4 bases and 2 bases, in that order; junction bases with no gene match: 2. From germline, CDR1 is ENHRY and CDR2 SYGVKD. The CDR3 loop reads CAISGLAGPTDTQYF. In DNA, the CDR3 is TGTGCCATCAGTGGACTAGCGGGACCCACAGATACGCAGTATTTT.

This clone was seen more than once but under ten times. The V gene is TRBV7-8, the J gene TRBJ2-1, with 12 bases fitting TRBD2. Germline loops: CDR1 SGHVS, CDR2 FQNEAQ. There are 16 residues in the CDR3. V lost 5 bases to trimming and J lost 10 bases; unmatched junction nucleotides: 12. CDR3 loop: CASSTRLAGERGEQFF. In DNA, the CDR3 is TGTGCCAGCAGCACCCGACTAGCGGGAGAAAGAGGGGAGCAGTTCTTC.

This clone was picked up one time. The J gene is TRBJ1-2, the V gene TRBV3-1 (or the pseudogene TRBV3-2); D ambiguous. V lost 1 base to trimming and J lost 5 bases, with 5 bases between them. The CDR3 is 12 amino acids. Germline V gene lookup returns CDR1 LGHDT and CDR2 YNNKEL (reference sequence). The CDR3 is CASSQGYYGYTF. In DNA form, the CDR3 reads TGTGCCAGCAGCCAAGGCTATTATGGCTACACCTTC.

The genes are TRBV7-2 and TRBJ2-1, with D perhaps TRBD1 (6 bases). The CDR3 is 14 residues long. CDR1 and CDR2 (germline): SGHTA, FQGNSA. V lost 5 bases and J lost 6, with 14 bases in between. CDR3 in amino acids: CASSRQSDSNEQFF. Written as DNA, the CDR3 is TGTGCCAGCAGCCGGCAATCGGACAGCAATGAGCAGTTCTTC.

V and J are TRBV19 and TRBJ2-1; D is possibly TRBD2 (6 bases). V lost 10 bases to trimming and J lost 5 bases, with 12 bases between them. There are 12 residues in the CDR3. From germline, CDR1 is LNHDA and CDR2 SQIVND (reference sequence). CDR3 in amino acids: CATGTQNNEQFF. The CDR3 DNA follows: TGTGCCACCGGGACTCAGAACAATGAGCAGTTCTTC.